The 26 T cell receptor beta chains listed next were all sequenced from one sample in a study of beta chain features in type 1 diabetes. Of the isolated RNA, all was reverse transcribed, and so the sequenced material was expressed TCRB transcripts. Assay used: immunoSEQ multiplex PCR; TCRdb lists only in-frame clones, some missing. The sample yields 860,000 or so clones, about a sixth seen once. Sequencing was done on a sample of naive CD4+ T cells from blood. The source is a young woman in good health.

The chain links TRBV6-6 to TRBJ1-2; D uncertain. The CDR3 is made up of 16 amino acids. V lost 5 bases and J 8 bases, leaving 24 bases between the germline ends. Germline loops: CDR1 MNHNY, CDR2 SVGAGI (reference sequence). CDR3 bases: TGTGCCAGCAGTGTTCCGTGGGGAGCAATGGATGGGGGCTACACCTTC. Amino acid sequence: CASSVPWGAMDGGYTF.

A few counts support this clone. This chain connects TRBV4-2 to TRBJ1-2, with D possibly TRBD1 on 5 matching bases. Trimming removed 3 bases from V and 0 bases from J, with 20 bases in between. The CDR3 totals 18 residues. Germline assignment: CDR1 LGHNA and CDR2 YNFKEQ. The DNA for the CDR3 is TGTGCCAGCAGCCAGGGGTCTATGGCAGGGTTCACTAACTATGGCTACACCTTC. This gives the protein CASSQGSMAGFTNYGYTF.

In this sample, this clone turned up a few times. V usage is TRBV7-3 and J usage is TRBJ1-2, with a tentative D call TRBD1 (5 bases). The CDR3 is 13 residues long. Germline V CDR1 and CDR2: SGHTA, FQGTGA. Trimming took off 5 bases at V and 4 bases at J, with 11 bases between the two ends. CDR3 DNA: TGTGCCAGCAGCACCGGGACCGGCTATGGCTACACCTTC. Its translation: CASSTGTGYGYTF.

The genes are TRBV7-2 and TRBJ2-2; 8 bases are a match to TRBD1. The CDR3 is 14 amino acids. Trimming at V came to 5 bases and at J to 7 bases, leaving 6 bases not matched to a gene. Germline V gene lookup returns CDR1 SGHTA and CDR2 FQGNSA. CDR3 nucleotides: TGTGCCAGCAGCCAGCCGACAGGGGTCGGGGAGCTGTTTTTT. It codes for CASSQPTGVGELFF.

The chain is built from TRBV7-2 and TRBJ2-3; unclear D gene. Trimming pared 6 bases from V and 4 bases from J, leaving 11 bases between. From germline, CDR1 is SGHTA and CDR2 FQGNSA. This CDR3 is built from 13 residues. The CDR3 DNA reads as TGTGCCAGCAGACCTATACCGGCAGATACGCAGTATTTT. Amino acid sequence: CASRPIPADTQYF.

The chain joins TRBV6-6 to TRBJ2-3; 7 bases map to TRBD1. V shed 6 bases, J shed 1 base, and the junction held 4 bases outside the gene matches. The CDR3 sequence is 14 residues long. Germline-derived CDR1 and CDR2 are MNHNY and SVGAGI (reference sequence). CDR3 in amino acids: CASRRQGGTDTQYF. The CDR3, as DNA: TGTGCCAGCAGAAGACAGGGTGGCACAGATACGCAGTATTTT.

This clone was seen a handful of times. The rearrangement joins TRBV2 to TRBJ1-2; a weak D match, TRBD1 (5 bases). The CDR3 spans 14 residues. Trimming left V 6 bases short and J 0 bases short, with 11 bases between. Germline V gene data show CDR1 as SNHLY and CDR2 as FYNNEI. The CDR3 sequence is CASRKDTSNYGYTF. The CDR3, as DNA: TGTGCCAGCAGGAAGGACACCTCTAACTATGGCTACACCTTC.

This clone was recorded a few times. This chain joins TRBV7-9 and TRBJ2-1; D ambiguous. Deletions cut 2 bases from V and 1 base from J, with 6 bases between. There are 14 residues in the CDR3. In germline, CDR1 is SEHNR, CDR2 FQNEAQ (reference sequence). The CDR3 DNA reads as TGTGCCAGCAGCTTAATGGGGTCCTACAATGAGCAGTTCTTC. This codes for CASSLMGSYNEQFF.

This clone was counted between two and nine times. The chain has TRBV15 and TRBJ2-2; TRBD2 agrees at 11 bases. This CDR3 contains 19 residues. CDR1 is LNHNV and CDR2 is YYDKDF in the germline V gene (reference sequence). Trimming cost V 0 bases and J 3 bases; bases outside gene matches: 9. The CDR3 here is CATSRDGSGRAGDTGELFF. The CDR3 DNA is TGTGCCACCAGCAGAGATGGTAGCGGGAGGGCCGGCGACACCGGGGAGCTGTTTTTT.

This clone was observed a handful of times. The chain recombines TRBV7-6 with TRBJ2-7; 10 bases line up with TRBD2. V shed 5 bases and J 0 bases; nucleotides not matched to a gene: 7. Germline CDR1 and CDR2: SGHVS and FNYEAQ. This CDR3 has 16 residues. The CDR3 DNA is TGTGCCAGCAGCCCCCGGCCTAGCGGGGGCTCCTACGAGCAGTACTTC. It encodes CASSPRPSGGSYEQYF.

The gene calls are TRBV7-9 and TRBJ2-1; the D is unclear. The ends were cut back, 1 base at V and 0 bases at J, with 7 bases in the middle. From germline, CDR1 is SEHNR and CDR2 FQNEAQ (reference sequence). This CDR3 has 15 amino acids. The DNA of the CDR3 is TGTGCCAGCAGCTTAGGTGCGAGCTCCTACAATGAGCAGTTCTTC. As protein: CASSLGASSYNEQFF. The entire variable domain, with the rest obtained from reference TRBV7-9 and TRBJ2-1, is as follows: DTGVSQNPRHKITKRGQNVTFRCDPISEHNRLYWYRQTLGQGPEFLTYFQNEAQLEKSRLLSDRFSAERPKGSFSTLEIQRTEQGDSAMYLCASSLGASSYNEQFFGPGTRLTVL.

The V call is TRBV2, the J call TRBJ1-1; 8 nucleotides agree with TRBD1. In germline, CDR1 is SNHLY, CDR2 FYNNEI. V dropped 6 bases and J dropped 4; count of bases not matched to a gene: 4. The CDR3 spans 13 residues. The CDR3 coding sequence is TGTGCCAGCAGCCAACAGGGGGGCACTGAAGCTTTCTTT. Encoded protein: CASSQQGGTEAFF.

This clone appeared a few times. V usage is TRBV28 and J usage is TRBJ2-7, with TRBD2 as a possible D gene (5 bases). Between the trimmed V and J ends, which lost 7 bases and 4 bases, there was a span of 8 bases. The CDR3 extends over 11 amino acids. Per germline, CDR1 MDHEN and CDR2 SYDVKM. CDR3 coding DNA: TGTGCCAGCACTCGGGGATACGAGCAGTACTTC. Translated, it gives CASTRGYEQYF.

As concerns this clone: At one end the junction does not follow the germline gene, possibly because of a read error. The chain links TRBV20-1 to TRBJ1-2; D gene uncertain. The CDR3 is 11 amino acids. From germline, CDR1 is DFQATT and CDR2 SNEGSKA (reference sequence). The CDR3 protein is CSARSKYGYTF. The CDR3 DNA reads as TGCAGTGCTAGATCTAAGTATGGCTACACCTTC.

This clone was counted between two and nine times. The rearrangement links TRBV2 to TRBJ1-2; no firm D call. V lost 7 bases and J 7 bases, leaving 10 bases between the germline ends. The CDR3 is 11 amino acids. Germline CDR1 and CDR2: SNHLY and FYNNEI. DNA for the CDR3: TGTGCCAGCAAATCAGTACGTGGCTACACCTTC. Residues: CASKSVRGYTF.

V and J are TRBV4-1 and TRBJ1-2; D is ambiguous. Germline V gene lookup returns CDR1 MGHRA and CDR2 YSYEKL. This CDR3 contains 14 residues. The V end lost 0 bases, the J end lost 4 bases, and 9 bases lay between the germline ends. CDR3 sequence reads: CASSQDAQAYGYTF. DNA for the CDR3: TGCGCCAGCAGCCAAGATGCGCAAGCCTATGGCTACACCTTC.

In this sample, this clone turned up a few times. V and J are TRBV5-1 and TRBJ1-5, with D possibly matching TRBD1 (5 bases). Germline CDR1 is SGHRS and CDR2 is YFSETQ. The length of the CDR3 is 14 residues. V was cut by 0 bases and J by 7 bases, with 11 bases left in between. CDR3 amino acids: CASSLALGDQPQHF. The CDR3 DNA reads as TGCGCCAGCAGCTTGGCCTTGGGGGACCAGCCCCAGCATTTT.

This clone was recorded a few times. The chain has TRBV27 and TRBJ1-5; 8 bases fit TRBD1. The V and J ends lost 6 bases and 1 base, in that order; junction bases with no gene match: 11. Germline V CDR1 and CDR2: MNHEY, SMNVEV (reference sequence). This CDR3 has 17 amino acids. DNA of the CDR3: TGTGCCAGCAGACCACTTTACAGGGGGAGAAGCAATCAGCCCCAGCATTTT. Protein: CASRPLYRGRSNQPQHF.

This clone has only a few counts. CDR3 sequence: CASSQDRVAGDAFF. The CDR3 nucleotides are TGTGCCAGCAGCCAAGATAGAGTCGCAGGGGATGCTTTCTTT. The rearrangement joins TRBV4-2 to TRBJ1-1, with D possibly matching TRBD1 (6 bases). This CDR3 comprises 14 residues. Germline V gives CDR1 LGHNA, CDR2 YNFKEQ. V lost 0 bases, J lost 11 bases, and 16 bases lay in between.

J is TRBJ2-3 and V is TRBV2, with D perhaps TRBD1 (6 bases). Germline assignment: CDR1 SNHLY and CDR2 FYNNEI. This CDR3 spans 14 amino acids. Deletions cut 6 bases from V and 4 bases from J, with 14 bases between. CDR3 loop: CASSARDTPDTQYF. DNA for the CDR3: TGTGCCAGCAGCGCCCGGGACACCCCAGATACGCAGTATTTT.

V gene TRBV4-3 combines with J gene TRBJ2-1; D is uncertain. Between the trimmed V and J ends, which lost 0 bases and 9 bases, there was a span of 9 bases. The CDR3 is made up of 13 amino acids. Germline loops: CDR1 LGHNA, CDR2 YSLEER. CDR3 in DNA: TGCGCCAGCAGCCAAGATAGCTGGATTGAGCAGTTCTTC. This translates into CASSQDSWIEQFF.

This chain connects TRBV6-1 to TRBJ2-5; the match to TRBD2 covers 8 bases. The trim removed 7 bases at V and 6 bases at J, leaving 10 bases unmatched. The CDR3 is made up of 14 amino acids. Germline-derived CDR1 and CDR2 are MNHNS and SASEGT. The CDR3 nucleotides are TGTGCCAGCACGTCGGGAGGGCGTTTCAAGACCCAGTACTTC. Translated: CASTSGGRFKTQYF.

The table lists this clone with a few counts. Distinct nucleotide sequences in the sample also encode this CDR3. The chain carries TRBV20-1 and TRBJ2-4, with D perhaps TRBD1 (5 bases). Germline CDR1 is DFQATT and CDR2 is SNEGSKA (reference sequence). V was trimmed by 2 bases and J by 6 bases, leaving 5 bases between them. The CDR3 is 11 residues long. CDR3 in amino acids: CSARTGNIQYF. The CDR3, as DNA: TGCAGTGCTAGAACAGGAAACATTCAGTACTTC.

This clone was counted only a few times. CDR3 nucleotides: TGTGCCAGCAGCTCCTGGATGGGCTACACCTTC. Its translation: CASSSWMGYTF. This rearrangement joins TRBV11-2 to TRBJ1-2; no clear D gene. This CDR3 has 11 residues. Deletions cut 4 bases from V and 8 bases from J, with 8 bases between. Germline values: CDR1 SGHAT, CDR2 FQNNGV.

This clone was detected only a few times. The rearrangement uses TRBV7-3 and TRBJ2-1; a weak D match, TRBD2 (6 bases). V lost 4 bases, J lost 4 bases, and 14 bases lay in between. CDR3 length: 15 residues. Germline CDR1 SGHTA, CDR2 FQGTGA. The CDR3 DNA is TGTGCCAGCAGCTCGGAGGGAGGCCCTTACAATGAGCAGTTCTTC. It encodes CASSSEGGPYNEQFF.

The J gene is TRBJ1-4, the V gene TRBV15, with D unclear. This CDR3 spans 14 amino acids. In germline, CDR1 is LNHNV, CDR2 YYDKDF (reference sequence). V was trimmed by 7 bases and J by 2 bases, leaving 11 bases between them. This CDR3 is CATNERDTNEKLFF. CDR3 bases: TGTGCCACCAACGAGAGAGACACTAATGAAAAACTGTTTTTT.